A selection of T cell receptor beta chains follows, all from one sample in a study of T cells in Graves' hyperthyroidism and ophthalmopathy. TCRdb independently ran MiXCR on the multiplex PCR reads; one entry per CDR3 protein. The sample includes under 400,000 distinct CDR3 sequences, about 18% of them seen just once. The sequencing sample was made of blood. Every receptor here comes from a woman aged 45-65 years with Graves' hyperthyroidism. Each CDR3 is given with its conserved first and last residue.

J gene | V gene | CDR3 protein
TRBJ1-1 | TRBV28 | CASSIDRPNTEAFF
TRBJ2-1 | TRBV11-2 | CASSSDWTSGTSHNEQFF
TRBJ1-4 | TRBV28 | CASSVRTDEKLFF
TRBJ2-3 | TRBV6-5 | CASSYDLTDTQYF
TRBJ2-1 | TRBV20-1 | CSAPPGLAGNEQFF
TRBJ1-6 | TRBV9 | CASSVAGDRSPLHF
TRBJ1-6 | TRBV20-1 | CSARVGDNSPLHF
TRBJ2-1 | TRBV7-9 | CASSPASPGLAGDNEQFF
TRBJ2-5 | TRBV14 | CASSPGQGSSETQYF
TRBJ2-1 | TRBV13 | CASSLLAGGDNEQFF
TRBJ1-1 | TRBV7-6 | CASSFGQITGVGTEAFF
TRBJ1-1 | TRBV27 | CASRNRASNTEAFF
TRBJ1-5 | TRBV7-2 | CASSPKPFSNQPQHF
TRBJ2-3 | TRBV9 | CASSVLSETDTQYF
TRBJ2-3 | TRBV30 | CAWSGMTDTQYF
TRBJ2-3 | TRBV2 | CASSDGTSVMTDTQYF
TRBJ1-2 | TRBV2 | CASSGDESYGYTF
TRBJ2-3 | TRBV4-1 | CASSQLYDTQYF
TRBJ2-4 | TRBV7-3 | CASSSPGLADNIQYF
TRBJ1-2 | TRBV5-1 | CASSLGGGNYGYTF
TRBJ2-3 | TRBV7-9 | CASSLLKDTQYF
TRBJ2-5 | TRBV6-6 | CASSYSGAGDQYF
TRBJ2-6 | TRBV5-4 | CASSLDWAGANVLTF
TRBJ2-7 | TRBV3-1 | CASSQDPAALEQYF
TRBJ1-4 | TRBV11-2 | CASSLGPATNEKLFF
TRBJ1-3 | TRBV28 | CASSLFLGFGGNSGNTIYF
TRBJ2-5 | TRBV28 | CASSSPGRQNFDF
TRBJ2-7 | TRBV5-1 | CASSPLDVPYEQYF
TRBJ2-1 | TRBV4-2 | CASSQVSAGDNEQFF
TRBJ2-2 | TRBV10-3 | CAIEDTNTGELFF
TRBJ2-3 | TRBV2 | CASTREPSTDTQYF